This T cell receptor beta chain was observed in a study of OX40 agonist ivuxolimab in advanced cancers. CDR1 and CDR2 from the germline V gene are SEHNR and FQNEAQ (reference sequence). Trimming at V came to 11 bases and at J to 6 bases, leaving 7 bases not matched to a gene. The CDR3 loop spans 13 amino acids. Samples were taken at baseline and on day 1 of cycles 4 and 7. Note on this clone: The target antigen is unknown.

Only in-frame clones appear in the TCRdb table, and some are missing; sequencing was by immunoSEQ multiplex PCR. The repertoire consists of under 45,000 clones, with just under 85% occurring once and the leading ten covering about 40%. Notes on the study in general: At 0.1 to 3.0 mg/kg and by week 6, clonal expansion occurred in CD4+ and CD8+ blood T cells.

The origin of this receptor is an adult with an advanced solid tumor such as melanoma, head and neck, liver or kidney cancer. The sequencing here drew on CD4+ or CD8+ T cells sorted from blood, taken in a trial of the OX40 agonist ivuxolimab. This chain joins TRBV7-9 and TRBJ2-2, with 9 bases that match TRBD1. CDR3 region: CAFRDREAGELFF. The CDR3 nucleotides are TGTGCCTTCCGGGACAGGGAGGCCGGGGAGCTGTTTTTT.